This T cell receptor (beta chain) was documented in a study of blood T cell repertoires in COVID-19. Study-level information: Donors in the United States, Italy and Spain gave samples during acute or convalescent COVID-19. T cells, B-cell-depleted T cells, or PBMCs provided the cDNA or gDNA that served as material.

Per the authors' pipeline: How many nucleated cells were present was estimated from reference gene primer amplification. Measured with immunoSEQ multiplex PCR; TCRdb has only the in-frame clones, and not every one. V and J calls and clone size are those listed in that table; D and trimming were worked out from the DNA. The sample shows over 200,000 clones, 87% of them seen only once. Trimming took off 2 bases at V and 4 bases at J, with 9 bases between the two ends. Germline lookup yields CDR1 MRHNA and CDR2 SNTAGT. CDR3 length: 15 residues. The TCR was taken from a man aged 35 to 55 with active or convalescent COVID-19. This chain joins TRBV6-4 and TRBJ2-6, with a weak D call TRBD2 (6 bases). Sequencing input: peripheral blood. The CDR3: CASSDAGTGANVLTF. The CDR3 region has the DNA TGTGCCAGCAGTGACGCGGGGACCGGGGCCAACGTCCTGACTTTC.